The 26 T cell receptor beta chains given below trace back to one sample, sequenced in a study of PD-1 blockade in mismatch repair-deficient tumors (dated by TCRdb to 2017 to 2019). The library was prepared using the immunoSEQ multiplex PCR assay. TCRdb carries this immuneACCESS record with in-frame sequences only. Its versions omit some clonotypes, under half of them owing to an unresolved V gene in the studies checked, with the rest unexplained. The sample table shows around 110,000 clones, and roughly 80% are seen once. The leading ten clones occupy about 4.5% of the sample. Sequenced material: peripheral blood, taken around 60 weeks after starting pembrolizumab. The receptor set was obtained from an adult with mismatch repair-deficient cancer.

The chain is built from TRBV29-1 and TRBJ2-1, with D possibly TRBD2 on 5 matching bases. CDR1 and CDR2 from the germline V gene are SQVTM and ANQGSEA. Trimming removed 5 bases from V and 7 bases from J, with 15 bases in between. The CDR3 has 13 residues. The CDR3 spells CSVITLAGNEQFF. The CDR3 DNA follows: TGCAGCGTTATCACCCTAGCTGGGAATGAGCAGTTCTTC.

The chain joins TRBV21-1 to TRBJ1-1. TRBV21-1 is noted as a pseudogene. CDR3 size: 13 residues. The CDR3 sequence is CASSKVAAAEAFF. The CDR3 DNA follows: TGTGCCAGCAGCAAAGTGGCGGCAGCTGAAGCTTTCTTT.

The chain is built from TRBV7-2 and TRBJ2-7; D unresolved. Germline-derived CDR1 and CDR2 are SGHTA and FQGNSA. The V gene lost 6 bases and the J gene lost 0 bases, with 3 bases spanning the gap. There are 11 residues in the CDR3. CDR3 in amino acids: CASSNSYEQYF. The CDR3 DNA is TGTGCCAGCAGTAACTCCTACGAGCAGTACTTC.

This clone was detected only once. CDR3: CASSLVGLPESYEQYF. The CDR3 region has the DNA TGTGCCAGCAGCTTAGTTGGCCTACCCGAATCCTACGAGCAGTACTTC. The chain combines TRBV7-2 with TRBJ2-7; D is unclear. The CDR3 length is 16 residues. Germline values: CDR1 SGHTA, CDR2 FQGNSA. Trimming removed 1 base from V and 1 base from J, with 14 bases in between.

The V and J genes are TRBV5-1 and TRBJ2-3; TRBD2 agrees at 12 bases. This CDR3 is 17 amino acids long. Germline CDR1 SGHRS, CDR2 YFSETQ. V gave up 0 bases and J gave up 5 bases; unmatched junction bases: 7. In DNA, the CDR3 is TGCGCCAGCAGCTTGGGTCTAGCGGGAGGGCCTGAAGATACGCAGTATTTT. This codes for CASSLGLAGGPEDTQYF.

This chain uses TRBV18 with TRBJ1-2; tentative D call: TRBD1 (5 bases). The V and J ends lost 5 bases and 6 bases respectively, with 13 bases between them. The CDR3 consists of 13 residues. Germline CDR1 and CDR2: KGHSH and LQKENI. The CDR3 region has the DNA TGTGCCAGCTCAGAGGACAATGACCATGGCTACACCTTC. Translation: CASSEDNDHGYTF.

This chain uses TRBV5-1 with TRBJ2-5; 11 nucleotides line up with TRBD2. The CDR3 is made up of 16 amino acids. V lost 4 bases to trimming and J lost 2 bases; unmatched junction nucleotides: 7. From germline, CDR1 is SGHRS and CDR2 YFSETQ. The CDR3 protein is CASSPLTSGNQETQYF. CDR3 sequence (DNA): TGCGCCAGCAGCCCATTGACTAGCGGGAATCAAGAGACCCAGTACTTC.

The V and J genes are TRBV7-9 and TRBJ2-6; a possible D gene is TRBD1 (6 bases). Germline CDR1 SEHNR, CDR2 FQNEAQ (reference sequence). V lost 1 base to trimming and J lost 1 base, with 17 bases between them. CDR3 size: 19 residues. CDR3 in DNA: TGTGCCAGCAGCTTAGGTCTGGGGGCGCTTCTTTCTGGGGCCAACGTCCTGACTTTC. Its translation is CASSLGLGALLSGANVLTF.

The chain is built from TRBV7-2 and TRBJ1-2, with a tentative D call TRBD1 (6 bases). Trimming cost V 1 base and J 4 bases, with 10 bases left between them. Germline V gene lookup returns CDR1 SGHTA and CDR2 FQGNSA. This CDR3 contains 14 residues. The CDR3 loop reads CASSLGGGAYGYTF. In DNA form, the CDR3 reads TGTGCCAGCAGCTTAGGGGGGGGCGCCTATGGCTACACCTTC.

This clone was seen a single time. V is TRBV28 and J is TRBJ2-3; TRBD2 matches at 10 bases. Looked up from germline, CDR1 is MDHEN and CDR2 is SYDVKM. The CDR3 totals 15 residues. J gave up 7 bases and V 5 bases, and 9 bases lay outside the gene matches. The chain's CDR3 is CASSAGGLASNTQYF. CDR3 DNA: TGTGCCAGCAGTGCCGGGGGACTAGCGTCAAATACGCAGTATTTT.

The genes are TRBV9 and TRBJ1-1; D is ambiguous. With 0 bases removed from V and 1 base from J, the gap between germline ends came to 7 bases. CDR3 length equals 14 residues. Per germline, CDR1 SGDLS and CDR2 YYNGEE. For the CDR3, the DNA is TGTGCCAGCAGCGTAGTTCCGGGGAACACTGAAGCTTTCTTT. Protein: CASSVVPGNTEAFF.

V and J are TRBV19 and TRBJ1-1; D not certain. CDR1 is LNHDA and CDR2 is SQIVND in the germline V gene (reference sequence). Trimming removed 9 bases at V and 0 bases at J, with 11 bases between. This CDR3 region has 13 residues. The CDR3 coding sequence is TGTGCCAGCGAAGGACGTCTGAACACTGAAGCTTTCTTT. Amino acid sequence: CASEGRLNTEAFF.

V usage is TRBV12-5 and J usage is TRBJ2-5; tentative D call: TRBD1 (6 bases). The CDR3 runs 13 residues. Trimming removed 5 bases from V and 5 bases from J, with 12 bases in between. The germline V gene encodes CDR1 LGHNT and CDR2 FRNRAP. CDR3 nucleotide sequence: TGTGCTAGTGGTACCGGGACACTGGAGACCCAGTACTTC. Protein product: CASGTGTLETQYF.

V usage is TRBV6-5 and J usage is TRBJ2-7; possible D gene TRBD2, 5 bases. Germline CDR1 reads MNHEY; CDR2 reads SVGAGI. V lost 6 bases and J 4 bases, leaving 13 bases between the germline ends. This CDR3 region has 13 residues. CDR3 protein: CASSPARAYEQYF. CDR3 coding DNA: TGTGCCAGCAGCCCCGCGAGGGCATACGAGCAGTACTTC.

Only a few counts were recorded for this clone. Other nucleotide sequences from this sample produce the same CDR3. The J gene is TRBJ2-7, the V gene TRBV18; 8 bases are a match to TRBD1. Germline V gene sequence: CDR1 KGHSH, CDR2 LQKENI. Trimming cost V 4 bases and J 5 bases; bases outside gene matches: 4. The CDR3 has 13 residues. In DNA form, the CDR3 reads TGTGCCAGCTCACGACAGGGGAACGACGAGCAGTACTTC. Residues: CASSRQGNDEQYF.

Turning to this clone: This same CDR3 is encoded by further DNA sequences in the sample. The chain has TRBV7-3 and TRBJ2-7, with 7 bases lining up with TRBD1. The germline CDR1 and CDR2 sequences are SGHTA and FQGTGA. The J segment lost 3 bases and the V segment lost 2 bases, leaving 1 base of the junction unmatched. This CDR3 has 13 amino acids. The DNA for the CDR3 is TGTGCCAGCAGCTTAGCAGGGGGCTACGAGCAGTACTTC. It encodes CASSLAGGYEQYF. Combining the CDR3 with reference TRBV7-3 and TRBJ2-7 gives the whole variable domain GAGVSQTPSNKVTEKGKYVELRCDPISGHTALYWYRQSLGQGPEFLIYFQGTGAADDSGLPNDRFFAVRPEGSVSTLKIQRTERGDSAVYLCASSLAGGYEQYFGPGTRLTVT.

DNA of the CDR3: TGTGCCAGCAGCCCTAGCGGGAGCTATGGCGGGGAGCTGTTTTTT. Translated: CASSPSGSYGGELFF. The chain recombines TRBV5-4 with TRBJ2-2; 10 nucleotides align to TRBD2. The CDR3 has 15 residues. The V segment lost 4 bases and the J segment 7 bases; nucleotides outside the gene matches: 7. CDR1 is SGHNT and CDR2 is YYREEE in the germline V gene (reference sequence).

The rearrangement joins TRBV19 to TRBJ1-2, with D perhaps TRBD1 (6 bases). CDR1 and CDR2 (germline): LNHDA, SQIVND (reference sequence). The CDR3 is 16 amino acids. V lost 9 bases to trimming and J lost 4 bases, with 24 bases between them. Here the CDR3 reads CASSGTRPPNIYGYTF. The CDR3 region has the DNA TGTGCCAGCTCCGGGACACGGCCGCCAAATATCTATGGCTACACCTTC.

The chain links TRBV19 to TRBJ1-1; 8 bases are shared with TRBD1. The V segment lost 2 bases and the J segment 11 bases; nucleotides outside the gene matches: 4. This CDR3 is 12 amino acids long. CDR1 is LNHDA and CDR2 is SQIVND in the germline V gene (reference sequence). DNA of the CDR3: TGTGCCAGTAGTATACCAGGGGGCCGGGCTTTCTTT. Its protein product is CASSIPGGRAFF.

The chain carries TRBV7-3 and TRBJ2-7; TRBD1 agrees at 10 bases. The trim removed 2 bases at V and 2 bases at J, leaving 0 bases unmatched. Germline lookup yields CDR1 SGHTA and CDR2 FQGTGA. The length of the CDR3 is 14 residues. The CDR3 region is CASSLGTGAYEQYF. CDR3 nucleotide sequence: TGTGCCAGCAGCTTAGGGACAGGGGCCTACGAGCAGTACTTC.

The chain joins TRBV7-2 to TRBJ2-5, with no clear D. CDR1 and CDR2 (germline): SGHTA, FQGNSA. CDR3 length: 13 residues. Trimming stripped 1 base from V and 5 bases from J, with 8 bases between. CDR3 in DNA: TGTGCCAGCAGCTTAGGGCGTAGGGAGACCCAGTACTTC. Its translation: CASSLGRRETQYF.

V is TRBV7-8 and J is TRBJ2-7; no clear D. Trimming took off 5 bases at V and 6 bases at J, with 20 bases between the two ends. Per the germline V gene, CDR1 is SGHVS and CDR2 is FQNEAQ. The CDR3 runs 15 residues. CDR3 nucleotides: TGTGCCAGCAGCCCCGGCGAGCCCTCACGTCGCGAGCAGTACTTC. It is translated as CASSPGEPSRREQYF.

The chain recombines TRBV5-4 with TRBJ1-5, with TRBD1 matching 9 bases. V lost 0 bases and J lost 4; bases outside the gene matches: 5. This CDR3 has 16 residues. Germline CDR1 reads SGHNT; CDR2 reads YYREEE (reference sequence). The CDR3 protein is CASSLGGTGNNQPQHF. As DNA, the CDR3 is TGTGCCAGCAGCTTGGGCGGGACAGGGAATAATCAGCCCCAGCATTTT.

V and J are TRBV19 and TRBJ1-5, with 7 bases fitting TRBD1. This CDR3 has 14 residues. The germline V gene has CDR1 LNHDA and CDR2 SQIVND (reference sequence). The junction had 4 bases not matched to a gene; V was cut back by 5 bases and J by 3 bases. CDR3 protein: CASSQGQVNQPQHF. CDR3 in DNA: TGTGCCAGTAGTCAAGGACAGGTCAATCAGCCCCAGCATTTT.

The chain combines TRBV5-6 with TRBJ2-7; no reliable D call. The CDR3 spans 17 residues. The ends were cut back, 1 base at V and 0 bases at J, with 17 bases in the middle. CDR1 is SGHDT and CDR2 is YYEEEE in the germline V gene. The CDR3 reads CASSLYAYKGVSYEQYF. CDR3 sequence (DNA): TGTGCCAGCAGCTTGTACGCGTATAAGGGTGTCTCCTACGAGCAGTACTTC.

The chain is built from TRBV29-1 and TRBJ2-5, with TRBD1 matching over 7 bases. The V gene end was trimmed by 6 bases and the J gene end by 3 bases; junction bases not matched to a gene: 7. CDR3 length equals 13 residues. Germline loops: CDR1 SQVTM, CDR2 ANQGSEA. The CDR3 coding sequence is TGCAGCGTCAGACAGGGCGGAAAAGAGACCCAGTACTTC. Translation: CSVRQGGKETQYF.